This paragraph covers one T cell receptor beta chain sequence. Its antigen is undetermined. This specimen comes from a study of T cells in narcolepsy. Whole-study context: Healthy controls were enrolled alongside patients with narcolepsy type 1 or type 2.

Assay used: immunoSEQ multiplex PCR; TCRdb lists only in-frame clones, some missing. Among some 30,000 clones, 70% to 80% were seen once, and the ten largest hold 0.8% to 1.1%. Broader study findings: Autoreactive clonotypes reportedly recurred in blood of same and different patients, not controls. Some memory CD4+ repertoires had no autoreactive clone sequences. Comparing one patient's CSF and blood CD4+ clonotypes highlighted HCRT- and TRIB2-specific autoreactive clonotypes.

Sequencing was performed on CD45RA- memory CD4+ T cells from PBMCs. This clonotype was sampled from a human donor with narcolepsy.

The CDR3 loop reads CASSLSVVQETQYF. CDR3 nucleotide sequence: TGTGCCAGCAGTTTATCGGTCGTACAAGAGACCCAGTACTTC. V gene TRBV27 combines with J gene TRBJ2-5; unclear D gene. Germline CDR1 MNHEY, CDR2 SMNVEV (reference sequence). The germline V and J ends were trimmed by 0 bases and 2 bases, with 7 bases remaining between them. The CDR3 has 14 amino acids.